Following are 18 T cell receptor beta chains from one sample sequenced in a study of OX40 agonist ivuxolimab in advanced cancers. Using immunoSEQ multiplex PCR, the repertoire was profiled, and TCRdb retains in-frame clones only, with some absent. Among roughly 87,000 clones, about nine tenths were seen once, and the ten largest hold roughly 0.64%. Here the sequenced sample was CD4+ or CD8+ T cells sorted from blood, taken in a trial of the OX40 agonist ivuxolimab. The origin of the receptors is an adult with an advanced solid tumor such as melanoma, head and neck, liver or kidney cancer.

This chain links TRBV18 with TRBJ2-6; 10 bases map to TRBD1. V shed 4 bases and J 0 bases; nucleotides not matched to a gene: 6. Germline V CDR1 and CDR2: KGHSH, LQKENI. The CDR3 has 18 residues. CDR3 coding DNA: TGTGCCAGCTCACAACGAGGACAGGGGGGCTCTGGGGCCAACGTCCTGACTTTC. This encodes CASSQRGQGGSGANVLTF.

The V and J genes are TRBV30 and TRBJ1-5; D is perhaps TRBD1 (6 bases). The CDR3 runs to 13 residues. V lost 0 bases to trimming and J lost 4 bases, with 7 bases between them. Germline V gene data show CDR1 as GTSNPN and CDR2 as SVGIG (reference sequence). CDR3 region: CAWSVQGNQPQHF. CDR3 in DNA: TGTGCCTGGAGTGTACAGGGAAATCAGCCCCAGCATTTT.

The chain recombines TRBV10-2 with TRBJ2-7, with D perhaps TRBD2 (6 bases). The CDR3 is made up of 17 amino acids. The germline gives CDR1 WSHSY, CDR2 SAAADI. Trimming cost V 8 bases and J 0 bases, with 23 bases left between them. The CDR3: CASSRGYGREASYEQYF. The CDR3 DNA reads as TGCGCCAGCTCGAGGGGATATGGCAGGGAGGCCTCCTACGAGCAGTACTTC.

The chain has TRBV9 and TRBJ1-4, with D possibly being TRBD1 (5 bases). V was trimmed by 0 bases and J by 6 bases, leaving 9 bases between them. The CDR3 runs 14 residues. Germline V CDR1 and CDR2: SGDLS, YYNGEE. For the CDR3, the DNA is TGTGCCAGCAGCGTAGGTCAGGGATATGAAAAACTGTTTTTT. Its protein is CASSVGQGYEKLFF.

The chain joins TRBV7-2 to TRBJ2-1; 12 bases line up with TRBD2. Trimming took 4 bases from V and 15 from J; bases not matched to a gene: 16. The CDR3 covers 16 residues. Germline values: CDR1 SGHTA, CDR2 FQGNSA. The DNA for the CDR3 is TGTGCCAGCAGCTCCCGGACTAGCGGGGTAATCCTTACCCCGTTCTTC. Protein product: CASSSRTSGVILTPFF. The entire variable domain, with the rest obtained from reference TRBV7-2 and TRBJ2-1, is as follows: GAGVSQSPSNKVTEKGKDVELRCDPISGHTALYWYRQSLGQGLEFLIYFQGNSAPDKSGLPSDRFSAERTGGSVSTLTIQRTQQEDSAVYLCASSSRTSGVILTPFFGPGTRLTVL.

The gene calls are TRBV6-5 and TRBJ2-2, with 7 bases lining up with TRBD1. The length of the CDR3 is 15 residues. Per germline, CDR1 MNHEY and CDR2 SVGAGI. Trimming took 2 bases from V and 2 from J; bases not matched to a gene: 2. The CDR3 DNA follows: TGTGCCAGCAGTTACGGGGACAGAAACACCGGGGAGCTGTTTTTT. Translating gives CASSYGDRNTGELFF.

This clone has more than one count but fewer than ten. V is TRBV7-9 and J is TRBJ1-1; D possibly corresponds to TRBD1 (6 bases). The CDR3 length is 16 residues. Trimming pared 4 bases from V and 1 base from J, leaving 16 bases between. Germline values: CDR1 SEHNR, CDR2 FQNEAQ (reference sequence). Here the CDR3 DNA reads TGTGCCAGCAGCTCCCTCGGGGGGCGCGAGAACACTGAAGCTTTCTTT. This gives the protein CASSSLGGRENTEAFF.

The genes are TRBV28 and TRBJ1-1; TRBD1 might be the D (5 bases). CDR1 and CDR2 from the germline V gene are MDHEN and SYDVKM. The germline V and J ends were trimmed by 6 bases and 0 bases, with 11 bases remaining between them. CDR3 length equals 14 residues. The CDR3: CASRKGTVNTEAFF. CDR3 in DNA: TGTGCCAGCAGAAAAGGGACGGTGAACACTGAAGCTTTCTTT.

The chain joins TRBV15 to TRBJ2-2; D unresolved. Germline CDR1 LNHNV, CDR2 YYDKDF (reference sequence). The CDR3 is made up of 14 amino acids. V was cut by 0 bases and J by 3 bases, with 5 bases left in between. The CDR3 sequence is CATSRERYTGELFF. As DNA, the CDR3 is TGTGCCACCAGCAGAGAACGGTACACCGGGGAGCTGTTTTTT.

The gene calls are TRBV7-9 and TRBJ1-5, with TRBD1 as a possible D gene (5 bases). CDR1 is SEHNR and CDR2 is FQNEAQ in the germline V gene (reference sequence). This CDR3 is 15 amino acids long. With 5 bases removed from V and 4 bases from J, the gap between germline ends came to 15 bases. Here the CDR3 reads CASSLGTVANQPQHF. The DNA for the CDR3 is TGTGCCAGCAGCCTTGGGACGGTCGCTAATCAGCCCCAGCATTTT.

The chain combines TRBV18 with TRBJ1-1; D is unresolved. Trimming stripped 5 bases from V and 3 bases from J, with 16 bases between. The CDR3 has 15 residues. The germline gives CDR1 KGHSH, CDR2 LQKENI. CDR3 sequence: CASSKTPLADTEAFF. The CDR3, as DNA: TGTGCCAGCTCAAAAACACCCCTGGCGGACACTGAAGCTTTCTTT.

This chain connects TRBV19 to TRBJ2-2; no reliable D call. This CDR3 spans 13 amino acids. The germline gives CDR1 LNHDA, CDR2 SQIVND (reference sequence). Between the trimmed V and J ends, which lost 7 bases and 5 bases, there was a span of 11 bases. CDR3: CASTEDGTGELFF. DNA of the CDR3: TGTGCCAGTACCGAAGACGGTACCGGGGAGCTGTTTTTT.

The rearrangement links TRBV27 to TRBJ2-6; no reliable D call. The length of the CDR3 is 15 residues. Germline V gene sequence: CDR1 MNHEY, CDR2 SMNVEV (reference sequence). The ends were cut back, 2 bases at V and 0 bases at J, with 5 bases in the middle. The DNA for the CDR3 is TGTGCCAGCAGTTTAGCTACCTCTGGGGCCAACGTCCTGACTTTC. Its translation: CASSLATSGANVLTF.

V is TRBV7-2 and J is TRBJ1-1, with D hard to call. Trimming removed 5 bases at V and 2 bases at J, with 18 bases between. Germline V CDR1 and CDR2: SGHTA, FQGNSA. There are 16 residues in the CDR3. CDR3 sequence (DNA): TGTGCCAGCAGCCGTACTCTCTTGGGAATCAACACTGAAGCTTTCTTT. This gives the protein CASSRTLLGINTEAFF.

The chain links TRBV19 to TRBJ2-5, with D perhaps TRBD2 (5 bases). Germline CDR1 is LNHDA and CDR2 is SQIVND (reference sequence). The V and J ends lost 6 bases and 5 bases respectively, with 19 bases between them. The CDR3 has 15 amino acids. CDR3 bases: TGTGCCAGTAGGCAGCCCTCTCGGGGTATTGAGACCCAGTACTTC. Translated, it gives CASRQPSRGIETQYF.

This clone was counted only a few times. The V call is TRBV5-1, the J call TRBJ1-2; 7 bases align to TRBD1. The V and J ends lost 4 bases and 2 bases, in that order; junction bases with no gene match: 8. Germline assignment: CDR1 SGHRS and CDR2 YFSETQ. CDR3 length: 15 residues. CDR3 in amino acids: CASSETGEVNYGYTF. CDR3 nucleotide sequence: TGCGCCAGCAGCGAAACAGGGGAAGTCAACTATGGCTACACCTTC.

This clone has more than one count but fewer than ten. The rearrangement links TRBV5-1 to TRBJ1-4; 7 positions agree with TRBD1. The CDR3 runs to 17 residues. CDR1 SGHRS and CDR2 YFSETQ come from the germline V gene. The V gene end was trimmed by 0 bases and the J gene end by 6 bases; junction bases not matched to a gene: 11. The CDR3 loop reads CASSLAPRGGTDEKLFF. DNA for the CDR3: TGCGCCAGCAGCTTGGCCCCCCGCGGAGGGACAGATGAAAAACTGTTTTTT. The variable domain in full, completed from reference TRBV5-1 and TRBJ1-4, reads KAGVTQTPRYLIKTRGQQVTLSCSPISGHRSVSWYQQTPGQGLQFLFEYFSETQRNKGNFPGRFSGRQFSNSRSEMNVSTLELGDSALYLCASSLAPRGGTDEKLFFGSGTQLSVL.

This chain links TRBV7-2 with TRBJ2-3; possibly TRBD1 or TRBD2 for D (5 bases each). CDR3 size: 15 residues. Trimming removed 5 bases at V and 2 bases at J, with 14 bases between. The germline CDR1 and CDR2 sequences are SGHTA and FQGNSA. The CDR3 coding sequence is TGTGCCAGCAGCATTAGCCGGGGCCCCACAGATACGCAGTATTTT. It specifies CASSISRGPTDTQYF.